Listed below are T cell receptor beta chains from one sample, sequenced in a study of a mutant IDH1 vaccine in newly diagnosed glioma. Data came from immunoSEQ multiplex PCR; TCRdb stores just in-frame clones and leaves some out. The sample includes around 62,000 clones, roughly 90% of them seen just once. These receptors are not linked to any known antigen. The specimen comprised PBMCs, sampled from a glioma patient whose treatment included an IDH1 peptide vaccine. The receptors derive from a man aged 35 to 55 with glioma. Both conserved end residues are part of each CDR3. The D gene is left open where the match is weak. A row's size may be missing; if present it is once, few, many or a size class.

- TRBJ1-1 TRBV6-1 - TGTGCCAGCAGTCCACAGGACAGATGGGCTGAAGCTTTCTTT CASSPQDRWAEAFF
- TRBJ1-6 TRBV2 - TGTGCCACCAGTCCTTCTCCCTATAATTCACCCCTCCACTTT CATSPSPYNSPLHF
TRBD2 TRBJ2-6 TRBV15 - TGTGCTTCGGGAGGCGGCTCTGGGGCCAACGTCCTGACTTTC CASGGGSGANVLTF
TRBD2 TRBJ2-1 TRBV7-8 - TGTGCCAGCAGCTTAAAAACTAGCGGGAGAAATGAGCAGTTCTTC CASSLKTSGRNEQFF
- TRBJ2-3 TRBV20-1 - TGCAGTGCTAGCGGAGAAGATACGCAGTATTTT CSASGEDTQYF
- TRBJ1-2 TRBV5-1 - TGCGCCAGCAGCTTGGGTTCGTGGTCCGCAGGCTATGGCTACACCTTC CASSLGSWSAGYGYTF
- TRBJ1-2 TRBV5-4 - TGTGCCAGCAGCTTGGCTGGCAGCTACTATGGCTACACCTTC CASSLAGSYYGYTF
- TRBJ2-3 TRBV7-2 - TGTGCCAGCAGCTTAGGTTGGGACGGAGATACGCAGTATTTT CASSLGWDGDTQYF
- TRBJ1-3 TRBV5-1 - TGCGCCAGCAGCCCCCAGCCGGGTACCTCTGGAAACACCATATATTTT CASSPQPGTSGNTIYF
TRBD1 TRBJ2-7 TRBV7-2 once TGTGCCAGCAGCTCTCCGGACAGGGGGCCCTACGAGCAGTACTTC CASSSPDRGPYEQYF
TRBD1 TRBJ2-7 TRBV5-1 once TGCGCCAGCAGCTGGGGACAGGGGGCATCCTACGAGCAGTACTTC CASSWGQGASYEQYF
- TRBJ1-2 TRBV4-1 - TGCGCCAGCAGCCAAGCAGCAGGGTTCTATGGCTACACCTTC CASSQAAGFYGYTF
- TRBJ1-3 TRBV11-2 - TGTGCCAGCTCTAGTAGCCGGACTGGAAACACCATATATTTT CASSSSRTGNTIYF
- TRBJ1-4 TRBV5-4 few TGTGCCAGCAGCCCGGGTGGAAGGAATGAAAAACTGTTTTTT CASSPGGRNEKLFF
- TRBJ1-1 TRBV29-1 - TGCAGCGTCGCGCCTTCGAGGGGGACTGAAGCTTTCTTT CSVAPSRGTEAFF
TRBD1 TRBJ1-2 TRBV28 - TGTGCCAGCAGTTCGGGACAGGCAGACTATGGCTACACCTTC CASSSGQADYGYTF
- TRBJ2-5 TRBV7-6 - TGTGCCAGCAGCTTCAGACTTGGATTTCAGCAAGAGACCCAGTACTTC CASSFRLGFQQETQYF
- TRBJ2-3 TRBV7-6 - TGTGCCAGCAGTTATTCCGGGAGCGGGCCTAGCACAGATACGCAGTATTTT CASSYSGSGPSTDTQYF
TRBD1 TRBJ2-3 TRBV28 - TGTGCCAGCAGGGGACAGGGGGCAAGGGTCGGCACAGATACGCAGTATTTT CASRGQGARVGTDTQYF
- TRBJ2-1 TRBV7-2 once TGTGCCAGCAGCCAGGGGGGACGGCCTGAGCAGTTCTTC CASSQGGRPEQFF
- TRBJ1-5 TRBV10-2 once TGCGCCAGCAGTGAGTCTGGTCAGCCCCAGCATTTT CASSESGQPQHF
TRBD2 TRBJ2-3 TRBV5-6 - TGTGCCAGCAGCTTGCTTCGGGGACGGGAGGGAGATACGCAGTATTTT CASSLLRGREGDTQYF
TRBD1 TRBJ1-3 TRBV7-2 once TGTGCCAGCAGCTTAACAACAGGGGCAGCGGGAAACACCATATATTTT CASSLTTGAAGNTIYF
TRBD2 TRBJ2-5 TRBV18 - TGTGCCAGCTCACCATCGAGTAGCGGGATGGAGACCCAGTACTTC CASSPSSSGMETQYF
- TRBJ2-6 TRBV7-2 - TGTGCCAGCAGCTTGTCAGCCTCTGGGGCCAACGTCCTGACTTTC CASSLSASGANVLTF
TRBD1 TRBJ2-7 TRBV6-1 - TGTGCCAGCAGACCCTGGACAGGGAGGTACGAGCAGTACTTC CASRPWTGRYEQYF
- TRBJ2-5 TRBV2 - TGTGCCAGCAGTCGGATGTGGGGCGGCCAAGAGACCCAGTACTTC CASSRMWGGQETQYF
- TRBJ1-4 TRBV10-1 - TGCGCCAGCAGTGAGGACACACGTCTTGAAAAACTGTTTTTT CASSEDTRLEKLFF
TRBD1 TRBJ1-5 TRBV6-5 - TGTGCCAGCACCCCGGACAGGAATCAGCCCCAGCATTTT CASTPDRNQPQHF
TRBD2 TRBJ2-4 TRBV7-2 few TGTGCCAGCAGCTTAGGACTAGCGGGTGGCTGGGAAAACATTCAGTACTTC CASSLGLAGGWENIQYF
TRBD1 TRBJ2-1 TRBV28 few TGTGCCAGCAGTTTCATCAGGGGGCACTACAATGAGCAGTTCTTC CASSFIRGHYNEQFF
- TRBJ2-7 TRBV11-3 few TGTGCCAGCAGCCCATCCGGGGCCCGCGACTCCTACGAGCAGTACTTC CASSPSGARDSYEQYF
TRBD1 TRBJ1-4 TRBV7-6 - TGTGCCAGCAGCCCCAACAGGGGCGGTGAAAAACTGTTTTTT CASSPNRGGEKLFF
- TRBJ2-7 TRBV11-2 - TGTGCCAGCAGCACCCGGGGGGGGACAGCTTTCGCCGAGCAGTACTTC CASSTRGGTAFAEQYF
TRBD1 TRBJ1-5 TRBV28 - TGTGCCAGCAGTTTAGGGGGACAGGGGCTCACCCCAACCCAGCATTTT CASSLGGQGLTPTQHF
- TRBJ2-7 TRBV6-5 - TGTGCCAGCAGTTATGGAATAACCTACGAGCAGTACTTC CASSYGITYEQYF
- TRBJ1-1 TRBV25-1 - TGTGCCAGCCGCCCCCTCGACAGGAACACTGAAGCTTTCTTT CASRPLDRNTEAFF
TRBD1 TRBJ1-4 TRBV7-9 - TGTGCCAGCAGCTCGGGCAGGGGGGCAGACGAAAAACTGTTTTTT CASSSGRGADEKLFF
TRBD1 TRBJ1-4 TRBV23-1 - TGCGCCAGCAGCCATAGGGACAGGGAGGGGGAAAAACTGTTTTTT CASSHRDREGEKLFF
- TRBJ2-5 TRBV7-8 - TGTGCCAGCAGCGGGGGATCATCAGAAGAGACCCAGTACTTC CASSGGSSEETQYF
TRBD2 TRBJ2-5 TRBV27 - TGTGCCAGCAGCCTAGCGGGGAGGGAGACCCAGTACTTC CASSLAGRETQYF
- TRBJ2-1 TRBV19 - TGTGCCAGTAGTATCTATACGGGGGGCTCCAATGAGCAGTTCTTC CASSIYTGGSNEQFF
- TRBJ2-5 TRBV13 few TGTGCCAGCAGCTTAGAAGCGGGAGAGACCCAGTACTTC CASSLEAGETQYF
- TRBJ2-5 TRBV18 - TGTGCCAGCTCATTTGAGACCGGGTTAAGGGCCCAGTACTTC CASSFETGLRAQYF
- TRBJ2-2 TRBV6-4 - TGTGCCAGCAGTGACCCAGCATTTAACACCGGGGAGCTGTTTTTT CASSDPAFNTGELFF
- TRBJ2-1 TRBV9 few TGTGCCAGCAGCGGCCGGGACTTGACCTACAATGAGCAGTTCTTC CASSGRDLTYNEQFF
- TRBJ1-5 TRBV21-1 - TGTAATCCGGGCAATCAGCCCCAGCATTTT CNPGNQPQHF
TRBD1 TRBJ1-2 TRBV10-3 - TGTGCCATCAGTGACGGACCGGGGGACAGGGGCGGCTATGGCTACACCTTC CAISDGPGDRGGYGYTF
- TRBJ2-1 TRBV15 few TGTGCCACCAGCCCTTGGGGCGGCAGGGGGCCTAGCGGGAAAAATAATGAGCAGTTCTTC CATSPWGGRGPSGKNNEQFF
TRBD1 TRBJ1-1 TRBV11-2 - TGTGCCAGCAGTCGGGACAGGGGAAGGGGCACTGAAGCTTTCTTT CASSRDRGRGTEAFF
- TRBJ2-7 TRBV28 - TGTGCCAGCAGTTTGGGAAATGTGCAGTACTTC CASSLGNVQYF
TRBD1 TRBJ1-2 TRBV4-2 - TGTGCCAGCAGCCAAGAGGGACAGGGGTTTTTTTTCTATGGCTACACCTTC CASSQEGQGFFFYGYTF
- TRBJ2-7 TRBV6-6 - TGTGCCACGGCTTTGACTGTGCCCGAGCAGTACTTC CATALTVPEQYF
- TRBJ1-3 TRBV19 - TGTGCCAGTAGTATTCGTGGCGGAACTTCATATGGAAACACCATATATTTT CASSIRGGTSYGNTIYF
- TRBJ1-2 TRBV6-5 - TGTGCCAGCAGTGAAGGACGCCGGTACTATGGCTACACCTTC CASSEGRRYYGYTF
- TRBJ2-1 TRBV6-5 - TGTGCCAGCAGACGAGGGGGAGGACGGGAAGAGCAGTTCTTC CASRRGGGREEQFF